This T cell receptor beta chain was recorded in a study of CD8 T cells in ankylosing spondylitis. Study outcomes and limitations: A TCR beta motif of several highly homologous variants seemed to mark ankylosing spondylitis blood.

Germline assignment: CDR1 ENHRY and CDR2 SYGVKD. The CDR3 spans 13 residues. Losses at the gene ends were 9 bases for V and 4 bases for J; bases not matched to a gene: 6. Quantitative molecular-barcoded 5'-RACE generated the TCR beta libraries. TCRdb re-derived calls from the 5' RACE reads in MiXCR, one entry per CDR3 protein. The data contain 750,000 to 850,000 distinct CDR3 sequences, 12% of them singletons. On this clonotype: Its antigen remains unknown.

Sequencing input: blood, either unsorted or a sorted T cell fraction (not recorded which). The rearrangement joins TRBV10-3 to TRBJ2-5, with TRBD1 identical over 9 bases. This clonotype was sampled from a male donor with ankylosing spondylitis. CDR3 DNA: TGTGCCATAGGGACAGGGAATTTAGAGACCCAGTACTTC. It encodes CAIGTGNLETQYF.